This T cell receptor (beta chain) was recorded in a study of long-term antiretroviral therapy in people with HIV. Researchers ran immunoSEQ v3.0 at survey level. Per-sample sequencing targets were about 40,000-55,000 T-cell genomes. Using immunoSEQ multiplex PCR, the repertoire was profiled, and TCRdb retains in-frame clones only, with some absent. The sample records about 40,000 clones, roughly 90% being singletons. Turning to this clone: Its cognate antigen is unknown. The junction and the germline gene differ at one end; a read error may be behind it.

Overall study findings and caveats: Those clones which expanded before ART made up the dominant part of the repertoire at all time points.

Germline assignment: CDR1 SSHAT and CDR2 FNYEAQ (reference sequence). The CDR3 sequence is 14 residues long. The source was unsorted PBMCs, collected 1.2 years after starting antiretroviral therapy. The chain uses TRBV7-7 and TRBJ2-2; D is ambiguous. This TCR was sampled from a woman between 45 and 65 years old with HIV. For the CDR3, the DNA is TGTGCTAGCAGCGCATCCGGCTCCACCGGGGAGCTGTTTTTT. This encodes CASSASGSTGELFF.